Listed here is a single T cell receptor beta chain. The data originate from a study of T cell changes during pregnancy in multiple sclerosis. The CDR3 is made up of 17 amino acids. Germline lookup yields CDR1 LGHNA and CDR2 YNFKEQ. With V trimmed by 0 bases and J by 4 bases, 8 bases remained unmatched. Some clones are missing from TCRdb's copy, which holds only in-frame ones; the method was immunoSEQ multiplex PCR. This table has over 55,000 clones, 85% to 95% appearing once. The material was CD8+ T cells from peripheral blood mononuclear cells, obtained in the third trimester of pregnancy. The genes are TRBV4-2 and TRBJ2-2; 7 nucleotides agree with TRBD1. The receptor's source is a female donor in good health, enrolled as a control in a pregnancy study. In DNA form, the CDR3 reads TGTGCCAGCAGCCAAGATTCGGAGACAGGGTCCACCGGGGAGCTGTTTTTT. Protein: CASSQDSETGSTGELFF.